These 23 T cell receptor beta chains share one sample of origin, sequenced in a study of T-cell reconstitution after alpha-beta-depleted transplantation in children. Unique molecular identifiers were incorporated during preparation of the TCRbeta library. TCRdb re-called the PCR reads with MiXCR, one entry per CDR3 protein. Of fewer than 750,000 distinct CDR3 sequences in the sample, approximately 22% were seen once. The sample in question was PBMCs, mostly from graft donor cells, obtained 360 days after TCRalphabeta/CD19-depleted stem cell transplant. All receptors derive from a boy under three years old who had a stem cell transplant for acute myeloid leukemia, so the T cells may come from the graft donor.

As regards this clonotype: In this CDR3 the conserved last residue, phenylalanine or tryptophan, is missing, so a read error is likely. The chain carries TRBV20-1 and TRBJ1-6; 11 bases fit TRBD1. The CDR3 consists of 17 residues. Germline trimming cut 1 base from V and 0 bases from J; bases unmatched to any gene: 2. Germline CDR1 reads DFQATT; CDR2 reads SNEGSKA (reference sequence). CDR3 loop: CSARGTGGSSYNSPLHL. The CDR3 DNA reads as TGCAGTGCTAGAGGGACAGGGGGCAGCTCCTATAATTCACCCCTCCACCTT.

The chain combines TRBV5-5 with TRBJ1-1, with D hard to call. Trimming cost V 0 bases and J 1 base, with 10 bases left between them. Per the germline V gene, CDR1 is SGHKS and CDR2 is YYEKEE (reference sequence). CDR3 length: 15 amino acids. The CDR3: CASSLVRGRNTEAFF. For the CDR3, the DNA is TGTGCCAGCAGCTTGGTAAGAGGGAGGAACACTGAAGCTTTCTTT.

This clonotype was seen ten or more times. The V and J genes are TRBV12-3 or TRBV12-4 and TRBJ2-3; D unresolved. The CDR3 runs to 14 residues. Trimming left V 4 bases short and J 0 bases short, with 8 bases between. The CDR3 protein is CASSYDNSTDTQYF. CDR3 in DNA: TGTGCCAGCAGTTATGACAATAGCACAGATACGCAGTATTTT.

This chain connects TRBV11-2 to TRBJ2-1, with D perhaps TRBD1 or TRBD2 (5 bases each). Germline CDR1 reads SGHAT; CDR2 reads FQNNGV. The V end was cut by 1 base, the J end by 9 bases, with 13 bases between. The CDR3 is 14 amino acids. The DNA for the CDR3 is TGTGCCAGCAGCTTAGGGGACGACTACGGTGAGCAGTTCTTC. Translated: CASSLGDDYGEQFF.

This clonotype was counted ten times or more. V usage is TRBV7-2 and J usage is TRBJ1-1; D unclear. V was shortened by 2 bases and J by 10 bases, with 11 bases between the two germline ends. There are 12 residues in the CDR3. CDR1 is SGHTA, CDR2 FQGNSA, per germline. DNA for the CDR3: TGTGCCAGCAGCTTAACTTCGGGTATAGCTTTCTTT. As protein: CASSLTSGIAFF.

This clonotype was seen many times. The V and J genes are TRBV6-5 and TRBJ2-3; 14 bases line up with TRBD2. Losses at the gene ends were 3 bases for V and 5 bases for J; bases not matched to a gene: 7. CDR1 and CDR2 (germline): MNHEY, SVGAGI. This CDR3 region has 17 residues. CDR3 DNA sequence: TGTGCCAGCAGTTATGCCCGACTAGCGGGGGGGTTAGATACGCAGTATTTT. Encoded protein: CASSYARLAGGLDTQYF.

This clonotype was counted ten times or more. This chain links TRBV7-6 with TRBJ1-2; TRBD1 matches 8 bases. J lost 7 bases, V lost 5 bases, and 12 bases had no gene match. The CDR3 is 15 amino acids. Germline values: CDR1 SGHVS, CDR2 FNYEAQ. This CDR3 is CASSPSRPGGRGYTF. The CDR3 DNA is TGTGCCAGCAGCCCCTCTCGACCAGGGGGCCGTGGCTACACCTTC. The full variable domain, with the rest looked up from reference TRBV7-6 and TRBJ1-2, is GAGVSQSPRYKVTKRGQDVALRCDPISGHVSLYWYRQALGQGPEFLTYFNYEAQQDKSGLPNDRFSAERPEGSISTLTIQRTEQRDSAMYRCASSPSRPGGRGYTFGSGTRLTVV.

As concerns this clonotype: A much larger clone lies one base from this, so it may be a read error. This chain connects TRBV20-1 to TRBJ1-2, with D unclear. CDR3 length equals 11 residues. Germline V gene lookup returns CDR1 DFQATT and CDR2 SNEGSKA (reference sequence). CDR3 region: CSAREEYGYNF. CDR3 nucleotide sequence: TGCAGTGCTAGAGAGGAGTATGGCTACAACTTC.

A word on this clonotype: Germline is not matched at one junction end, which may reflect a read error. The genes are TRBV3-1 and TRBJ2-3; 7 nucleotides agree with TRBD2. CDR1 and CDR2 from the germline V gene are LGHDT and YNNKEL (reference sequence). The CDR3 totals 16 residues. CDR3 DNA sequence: TGTGCCTGCAGCCCCCAGGCTAGCGGACCCACAGATACGCAGTATTTT. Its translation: CACSPQASGPTDTQYF.

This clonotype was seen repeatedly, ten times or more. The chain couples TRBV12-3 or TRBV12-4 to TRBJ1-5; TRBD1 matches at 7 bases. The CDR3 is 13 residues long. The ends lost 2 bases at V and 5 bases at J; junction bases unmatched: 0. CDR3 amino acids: CASSLTGDQPQHF. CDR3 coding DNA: TGTGCCAGCAGTTTAACAGGGGATCAGCCCCAGCATTTT.

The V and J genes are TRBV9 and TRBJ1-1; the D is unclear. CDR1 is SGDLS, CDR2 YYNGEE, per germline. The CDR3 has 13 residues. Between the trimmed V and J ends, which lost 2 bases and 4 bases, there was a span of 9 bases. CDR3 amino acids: CASSVRLSTEAFF. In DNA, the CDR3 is TGTGCCAGCAGCGTGAGACTGAGCACTGAAGCTTTCTTT.

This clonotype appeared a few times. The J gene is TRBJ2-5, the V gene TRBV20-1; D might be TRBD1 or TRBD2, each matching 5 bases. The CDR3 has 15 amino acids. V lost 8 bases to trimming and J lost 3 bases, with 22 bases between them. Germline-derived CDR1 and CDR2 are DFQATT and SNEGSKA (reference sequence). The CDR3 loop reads CSWIVPGTSKETQYF. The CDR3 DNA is TGCAGTTGGATAGTCCCCGGGACGAGCAAAGAGACCCAGTACTTC.

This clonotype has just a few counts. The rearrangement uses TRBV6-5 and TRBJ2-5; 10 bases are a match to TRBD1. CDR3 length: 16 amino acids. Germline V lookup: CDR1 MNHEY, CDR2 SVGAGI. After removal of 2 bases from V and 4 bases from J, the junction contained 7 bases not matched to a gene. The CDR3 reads CASSYGPTGGLETQYF. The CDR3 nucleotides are TGTGCCAGCAGTTACGGCCCGACAGGGGGCTTAGAGACCCAGTACTTC.

The CDR3 nucleotides read TGTGCCAGCAGCATAGGGAGTGGAGGACTAGCGGACCTAGACGTC. Amino acids: CASSIGSGGLADLDV. The gene calls are TRBV7-2 and TRBJ2-7, with 10 bases identical to TRBD2. Germline V gene data show CDR1 as SGHTA and CDR2 as FQGNSA. CDR3 length: 15 amino acids.

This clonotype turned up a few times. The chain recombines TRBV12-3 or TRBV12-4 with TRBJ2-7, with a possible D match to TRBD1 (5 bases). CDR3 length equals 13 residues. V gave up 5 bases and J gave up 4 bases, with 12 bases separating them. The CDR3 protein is CASSPLGVYEQYF. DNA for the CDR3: TGTGCCAGCAGTCCGTTAGGGGTTTACGAGCAGTACTTC.

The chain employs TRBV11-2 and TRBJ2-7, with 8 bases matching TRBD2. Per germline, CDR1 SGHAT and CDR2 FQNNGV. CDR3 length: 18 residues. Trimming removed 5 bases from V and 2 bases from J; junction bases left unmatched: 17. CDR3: CASSQAVPLVAGTYEQYV. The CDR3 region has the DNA TGTGCCAGCAGCCAAGCTGTCCCGCTGGTAGCGGGGACCTACGAGCAGTACGTC.

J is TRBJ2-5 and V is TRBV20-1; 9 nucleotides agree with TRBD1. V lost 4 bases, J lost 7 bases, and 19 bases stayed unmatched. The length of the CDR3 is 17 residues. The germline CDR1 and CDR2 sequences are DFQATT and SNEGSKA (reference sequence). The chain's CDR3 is CSANTGGGFFGDGTQYF. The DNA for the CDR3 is TGCAGTGCTAACACAGGGGGCGGGTTCTTCGGCGATGGGACCCAGTACTTC.

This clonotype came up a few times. The CDR3 reads CSARGHIPGQGVWTEAFF. The CDR3 coding sequence is TGCAGTGCTAGAGGTCATATTCCGGGACAGGGGGTATGGACTGAAGCTTTCTTT. The V call is TRBV20-1, the J call TRBJ1-1, with 11 bases lining up with TRBD1. CDR1 and CDR2 from the germline V gene are DFQATT and SNEGSKA (reference sequence). The CDR3 runs to 18 residues. V trimming: 1 base; J trimming: 5 bases; junction bases outside the gene matches: 15.

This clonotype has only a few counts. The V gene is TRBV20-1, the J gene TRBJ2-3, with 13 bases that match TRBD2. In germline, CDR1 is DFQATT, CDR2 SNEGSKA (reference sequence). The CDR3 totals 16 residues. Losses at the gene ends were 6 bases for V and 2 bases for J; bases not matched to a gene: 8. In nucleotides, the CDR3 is TGCAGTGCACCCAGGGGACTAGCGGGGCTCACAGATACGCAGTATTTT. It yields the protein CSAPRGLAGLTDTQYF.

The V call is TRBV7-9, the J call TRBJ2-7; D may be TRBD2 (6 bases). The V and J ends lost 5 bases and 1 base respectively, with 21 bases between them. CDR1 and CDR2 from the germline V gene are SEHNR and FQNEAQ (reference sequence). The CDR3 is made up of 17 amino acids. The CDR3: CASSKQPGDRFSYEQYF. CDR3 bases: TGTGCCAGCAGCAAACAACCGGGAGACAGATTTTCCTACGAGCAGTACTTC.

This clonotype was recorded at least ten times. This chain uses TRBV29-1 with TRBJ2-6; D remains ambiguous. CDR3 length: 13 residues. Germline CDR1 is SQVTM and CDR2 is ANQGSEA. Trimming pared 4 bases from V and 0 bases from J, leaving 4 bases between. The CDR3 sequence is CSVVFSGANVLTF. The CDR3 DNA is TGCAGCGTTGTTTTCTCTGGGGCCAACGTCCTGACTTTC.

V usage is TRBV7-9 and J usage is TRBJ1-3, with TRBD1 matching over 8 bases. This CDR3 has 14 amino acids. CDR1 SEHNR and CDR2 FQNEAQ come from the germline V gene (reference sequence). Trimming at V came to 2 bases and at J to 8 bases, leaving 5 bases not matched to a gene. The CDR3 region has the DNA TGTGCCAGCAGCTTACAGGGGGCATCGGACACCATATATTTT. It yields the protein CASSLQGASDTIYF.

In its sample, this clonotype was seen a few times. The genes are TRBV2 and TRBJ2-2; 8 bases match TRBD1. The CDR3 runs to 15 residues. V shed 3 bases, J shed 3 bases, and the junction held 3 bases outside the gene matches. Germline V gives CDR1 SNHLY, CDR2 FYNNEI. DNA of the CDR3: TGTGCCAGCAGTGACAGGGGGCAGGACACCGGGGAGCTGTTTTTT. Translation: CASSDRGQDTGELFF.